This record looks at one T cell receptor (beta chain) sequence and its context. It was with unique molecular identifiers that the TCRbeta library was prepared. TCRdb reprocessed the PCR reads with MiXCR, giving one entry per CDR3 protein. This sample has some 200,000 distinct CDR3 sequences, with roughly 8.3% found just once. The data were obtained in a study of T-cell reconstitution after alpha-beta-depleted transplantation in children. With 7 bases removed from V and 0 bases from J, the gap between germline ends came to 19 bases. The CDR3 is 18 residues long. The source is a male patient between 2 and 10 years old who had a stem cell transplant for acute myeloid leukemia, so the T cells may come from the graft donor. The chain has TRBV12-3 or TRBV12-4 and TRBJ1-6; weak D call: TRBD1 (5 bases). Sample: PBMCs, mostly from graft donor cells, taken 360 days after TCRalphabeta/CD19-depleted stem cell transplant. The CDR3 protein is CASITSRGASSYNSPLHF. For the CDR3, the DNA is TGTGCCAGCATAACCTCCCGGGGCGCGAGCTCCTATAATTCACCCCTCCACTTT.